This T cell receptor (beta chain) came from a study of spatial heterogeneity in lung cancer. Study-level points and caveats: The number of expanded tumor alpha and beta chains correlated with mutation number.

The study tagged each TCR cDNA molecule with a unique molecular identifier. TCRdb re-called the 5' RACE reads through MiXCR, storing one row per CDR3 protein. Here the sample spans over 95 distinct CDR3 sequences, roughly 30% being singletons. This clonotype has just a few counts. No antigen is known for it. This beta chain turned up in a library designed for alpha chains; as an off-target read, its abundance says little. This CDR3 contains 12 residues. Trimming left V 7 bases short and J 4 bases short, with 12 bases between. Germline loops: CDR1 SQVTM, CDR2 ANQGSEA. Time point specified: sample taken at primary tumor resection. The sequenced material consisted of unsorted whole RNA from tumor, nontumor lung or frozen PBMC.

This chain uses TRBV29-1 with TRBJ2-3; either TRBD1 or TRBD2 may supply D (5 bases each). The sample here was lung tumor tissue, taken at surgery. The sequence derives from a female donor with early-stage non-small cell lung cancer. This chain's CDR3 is CSARWGSDTQYF. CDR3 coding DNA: TGCAGCGCCCGTTGGGGGTCAGATACGCAGTATTTT.